The source of this T cell receptor (beta chain) is a study of identical twins. General study points: Out-of-frame alpha sequences common to twins exhibited a surplus of low generation probability. Possibly, invariant MAIT and iNKT cells partly confounded zero-insertion analyses.

This clonotype occurred a few times. Its antigen is still unknown. The V segment lost 5 bases and the J segment 0 bases; nucleotides outside the gene matches: 10. The CDR3 covers 17 residues. Germline V gives CDR1 SGHRS, CDR2 YFSETQ. TCRdb called the 5' RACE reads again in MiXCR, with one record for every CDR3 protein. This sample has 600,000 to 800,000 distinct CDR3 sequences, with approximately 22% found just once. These data also formed part of another study, on T cells expressing NK-cell markers. From that paper: From sorted CD3+CD56+NKG2C+, CD3+CD56+NKG2C- and CD3+CD56-NKG2C+ T cells came the TCR beta repertoires.

V is TRBV5-1 and J is TRBJ2-1; 8 bases are shared with TRBD1. The sequence derives from a young woman in good health. Sequenced sample: PBMCs. The CDR3 reads CASRRHPGTGSYNEQFF. As DNA, the CDR3 is TGCGCCAGCAGACGCCACCCCGGGACAGGCTCCTACAATGAGCAGTTCTTC.